This entry features one T cell receptor beta chain sequence. No antigen is known for it. The sample is drawn from a study of monozygotic twins with inflammatory bowel disease. The draw for each donor consisted of a single 2.5 ml blood sample. Germline lookup yields CDR1 MNHEY and CDR2 SVGAGI. The CDR3 consists of 13 residues. After re-calling the 5' RACE reads, TCRdb lists one entry per CDR3 protein, DNA absent. The sample holds around 450,000 distinct CDR3 sequences. Findings and limits, study-wide: No distinction between different T cell subtypes was possible. Patients got different immunosuppressive treatments, which may have made their repertoires more variable.

The V and J genes are TRBV6-5 and TRBJ1-6; the TRBD1 assignment by TCRdb is unverifiable without DNA. The receptor was derived from a human donor with ulcerative colitis or Crohn's disease, or a healthy co-twin of an affected twin (not recorded which). The sequenced sample consisted of blood. The CDR3 here is CASSTGSTSPLHF.